Listed below are T cell receptor beta chains from one sample, sequenced in a study of T cell repertoires in cytomegalovirus infection. TCRdb recomputed calls from the reads with MiXCR, one row per CDR3 protein. The sample has some 800,000 distinct CDR3 sequences; about 28% are singletons. Their cognate antigens are unknown. Sequencing used cultured CD8+ T cells from PBMCs, obtained from culture after CMV antigen stimulation. The receptors were gathered from a human donor in good health (CMV status not recorded). Some clones in this sample may be carry-over from other donors' samples. CDR3s include the opening cysteine and the closing phenylalanine or tryptophan. Each record gives: J gene, V gene, CDR3 length, clone size, D gene, CDR3 protein, CDR3 DNA. D genes are given only for firm matches. Clone size is not always given. Where it is, it says once, few, many or a class for expanded clones.

J: TRBJ1-3
V: TRBV4-1
length: 15
size: -
D: TRBD1
CDR3: CASSQHDRGGNTIYF
DNA: TGCGCCAGCAGCCAACATGACAGGGGCGGAAACACCATATATTTT

J: TRBJ2-7
V: TRBV7-9
length: 17
size: few
D: -
CDR3: CASSLALDRQSSYEQYF
DNA: TGTGCCAGCAGCTTAGCGTTAGACAGGCAGAGCTCCTACGAGCAGTACTTC

J: TRBJ2-1
V: TRBV11-2
length: 14
size: -
D: TRBD2
CDR3: CASTAGGRVYEQFF
DNA: TGTGCCAGTACAGCGGGGGGGCGGGTGTATGAGCAGTTCTTC

J: TRBJ2-6
V: TRBV18
length: 19
size: -
D: -
CDR3: CASSPLTGTLKEGANVLTF
DNA: TGTGCCAGCTCACCCCTGACAGGTACTCTGAAGGAAGGGGCCAACGTCCTGACTTTC

J: TRBJ1-5
V: TRBV28
length: 18
size: few
D: TRBD1
CDR3: CASSPGGTSAWSNQPQHF
DNA: TGTGCCAGCAGCCCAGGGGGGACATCGGCCTGGAGCAATCAGCCCCAGCATTTT

J: TRBJ2-3
V: TRBV6-4
length: 16
size: many
D: TRBD2
CDR3: CASSDSASGGTDTQYF
DNA: TGTGCCAGCAGTGACTCGGCTAGCGGGGGCACAGATACGCAGTATTTT

J: TRBJ1-1
V: TRBV7-2
length: 14
size: many
D: -
CDR3: CASTYGDSNTEAFF
DNA: TGTGCCAGCACCTACGGGGACTCGAACACTGAAGCTTTCTTT

J: TRBJ2-3
V: TRBV6-2/TRBV6-3
length: 16
size: few
D: TRBD2
CDR3: CASSYEAGTYTDTQYF
DNA: TGTGCCAGCAGTTACGAAGCGGGGACTTACACAGATACGCAGTATTTT

J: TRBJ1-3
V: TRBV10-3
length: 17
size: many
D: -
CDR3: CAISEGGDGESGNTIYF
DNA: TGTGCCATCAGCGAGGGGGGCGACGGGGAGTCTGGAAACACCATATATTTT

J: TRBJ1-2
V: TRBV7-9
length: 13
size: few
D: TRBD1
CDR3: CASSVGTGSGYTF
DNA: TGTGCCAGCAGCGTCGGGACAGGCTCTGGCTACACCTTC

J: TRBJ2-7
V: TRBV7-9
length: 12
size: few
D: -
CDR3: CASSLPQREQYF
DNA: TGTGCCAGCAGTCTCCCGCAGAGAGAGCAGTACTTC

J: TRBJ2-2
V: TRBV11-1
length: 16
size: -
D: TRBD1
CDR3: CASTTPQGADTGELFF
DNA: TGTGCCAGCACCACTCCCCAGGGGGCGGACACCGGGGAGCTGTTTTTT

J: TRBJ1-5
V: TRBV7-6
length: 14
size: many
D: TRBD1
CDR3: CASSERTGGLPQHF
DNA: TGTGCCAGCAGCGAACGGACAGGGGGTCTGCCCCAGCATTTT

J: TRBJ2-7
V: TRBV10-2
length: 16
size: -
D: TRBD2
CDR3: CASSDPGTSGTYEQYF
DNA: TGCGCCAGCAGTGACCCCGGGACTAGCGGTACCTACGAGCAGTACTTC

J: TRBJ1-6
V: TRBV7-9
length: 12
size: few
D: -
CDR3: CASSLDRVALHF
DNA: TGTGCCAGCAGCTTAGACAGGGTCGCCCTCCACTTT

J: TRBJ2-1
V: TRBV5-1
length: 13
size: -
D: TRBD2
CDR3: CASNRGGANEQFF
DNA: TGCGCCAGCAACCGCGGGGGGGCGAATGAGCAGTTCTTC

J: TRBJ2-3
V: TRBV7-8
length: 17
size: few
D: -
CDR3: CASSFKSEYGGTDTQYF
DNA: TGTGCCAGCAGCTTTAAATCTGAATACGGCGGGACAGATACGCAGTATTTT

J: TRBJ2-5
V: TRBV7-8
length: 16
size: -
D: TRBD1
CDR3: CASSLRQGKHQETQYF
DNA: TGTGCCAGCAGCCTCCGACAGGGGAAACACCAAGAGACCCAGTACTTC

J: TRBJ1-6
V: TRBV20-1
length: 15
size: -
D: TRBD1
CDR3: CSAIRDRAYNSPLHF
DNA: TGCAGTGCTATCCGCGACAGGGCCTATAATTCACCCCTCCACTTT

J: TRBJ1-2
V: TRBV12-3/TRBV12-4
length: 17
size: few
D: TRBD1
CDR3: CASRLGQGSGVNYGYTF
DNA: TGTGCCAGCAGACTCGGACAGGGGTCCGGGGTTAACTATGGCTACACCTTC

J: TRBJ1-2
V: TRBV14
length: 14
size: -
D: TRBD1
CDR3: CASSPLGDRDGYTF
DNA: TGTGCCAGCAGCCCTTTGGGGGACAGGGATGGCTACACCTTC

J: TRBJ2-5
V: TRBV7-9
length: 14
size: many
D: TRBD1
CDR3: CASSARQGRETQYF
DNA: TGTGCCAGCAGCGCGAGACAGGGGCGAGAGACCCAGTACTTC

J: TRBJ2-1
V: TRBV7-9
length: 20
size: many
D: TRBD2
CDR3: CASSREDLAGGFKRDNEQFF
DNA: TGTGCCAGCAGCCGCGAAGATCTAGCGGGGGGGTTCAAACGAGACAATGAGCAGTTCTTC

J: TRBJ1-1
V: TRBV7-9
length: 15
size: -
D: TRBD1
CDR3: CASSFGSGGSTEAFF
DNA: TGTGCCAGCAGCTTTGGCTCAGGGGGAAGCACTGAAGCTTTCTTT

J: TRBJ2-2
V: TRBV5-6
length: 15
size: -
D: -
CDR3: CASSSEARAFRELFF
DNA: TGTGCCAGCAGCAGCGAAGCAAGAGCTTTCAGGGAGCTGTTTTTT

J: TRBJ1-1
V: TRBV25-1
length: 15
size: few
D: -
CDR3: CASSEDSDMNTEAFF
DNA: TGTGCCAGCAGTGAAGACAGCGACATGAACACTGAAGCTTTCTTT

J: TRBJ2-3
V: TRBV9
length: 18
size: -
D: TRBD1
CDR3: CASSVAYGDRASTDTQYF
DNA: TGTGCCAGCAGCGTAGCCTACGGGGACAGAGCTAGCACAGATACGCAGTATTTT

J: TRBJ2-1
V: TRBV19
length: 17
size: -
D: -
CDR3: CASSIGASRSSYNEQFF
DNA: TGTGCCAGTAGTATCGGCGCTAGCAGGAGCTCCTACAATGAGCAGTTCTTC

J: TRBJ1-6
V: TRBV12-3/TRBV12-4
length: 14
size: many
D: TRBD1
CDR3: CASSLGQGPSPLHF
DNA: TGTGCCAGCAGTTTAGGACAGGGTCCTTCACCCCTCCACTTT

J: TRBJ2-7
V: TRBV7-8
length: 17
size: few
D: TRBD2
CDR3: CASSIGVAGGETYEQYF
DNA: TGTGCCAGCAGCATAGGGGTAGCGGGGGGTGAAACCTACGAGCAGTACTTC

J: TRBJ2-3
V: TRBV19
length: 15
size: -
D: -
CDR3: CASSLRKRGTDTQYF
DNA: TGTGCCAGTAGTCTCCGGAAACGGGGCACAGATACGCAGTATTTT

J: TRBJ2-3
V: TRBV24-1
length: 16
size: -
D: -
CDR3: CATSDRRDTFTDTQYF
DNA: TGTGCCACCAGTGATCGAAGGGACACCTTCACAGATACGCAGTATTTT